This T cell receptor beta chain was obtained from a study of blood T cell repertoires in COVID-19. This clone occurred once. With 6 bases removed from V and 9 bases from J, the gap between germline ends came to 15 bases. This CDR3 is built from 13 residues. The germline V gene has CDR1 SGHTA and CDR2 FQGNSA. Per the study methods: Reference gene primer amplification in the assay estimated nucleated cell counts. TCRdb keeps only in-frame clones here, not all; method: immunoSEQ multiplex PCR. V, J and clone size were drawn from that table, and D and trimming were deduced from the DNA. The table shows approximately 220,000 clones, with less than 90% occurring only once. This study enrolled people aged 18 to 89 from approximately 25 US geographic areas. Recovery meant two consecutive negative NP/OP PCR tests, professional clearance, or resolved symptoms.

The origin of this receptor is a woman aged 40 to 50 who had recovered from COVID-19. The sample consisted of PBMCs or T cells enriched from blood (not recorded which). This chain uses TRBV7-2 with TRBJ2-1, with D tentatively TRBD2 (5 bases). CDR3 in amino acids: CASRTAGLGEQFF. The CDR3 DNA reads TGTGCCAGCAGAACGGCGGGTTTAGGTGAGCAGTTCTTC.